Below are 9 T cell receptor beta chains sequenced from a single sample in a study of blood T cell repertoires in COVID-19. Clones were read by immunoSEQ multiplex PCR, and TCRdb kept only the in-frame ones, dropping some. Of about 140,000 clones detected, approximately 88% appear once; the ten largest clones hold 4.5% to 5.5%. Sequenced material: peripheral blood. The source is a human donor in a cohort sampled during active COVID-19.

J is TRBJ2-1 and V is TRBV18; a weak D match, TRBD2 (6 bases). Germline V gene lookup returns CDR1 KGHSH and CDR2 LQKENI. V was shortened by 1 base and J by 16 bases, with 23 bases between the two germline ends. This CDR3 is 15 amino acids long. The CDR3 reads CASSPRSSGASAPFF. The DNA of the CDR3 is TGTGCCAGCTCACCACGGAGTTCTGGAGCTAGCGCACCCTTCTTC.

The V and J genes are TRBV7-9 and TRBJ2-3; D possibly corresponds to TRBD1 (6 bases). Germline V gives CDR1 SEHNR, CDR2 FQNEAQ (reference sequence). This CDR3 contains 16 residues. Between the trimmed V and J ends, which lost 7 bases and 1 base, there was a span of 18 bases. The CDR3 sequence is CASNLLRQEGTDTQYF. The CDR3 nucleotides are TGTGCCAGCAACCTCCTCCGACAGGAGGGCACAGATACGCAGTATTTT.

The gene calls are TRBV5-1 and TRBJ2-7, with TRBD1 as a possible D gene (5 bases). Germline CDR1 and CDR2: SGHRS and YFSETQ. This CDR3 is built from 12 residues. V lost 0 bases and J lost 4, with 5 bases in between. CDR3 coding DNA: TGCGCCAGCAGCTTGGAGGGGTACGAGCAGTACTTC. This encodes CASSLEGYEQYF.

CDR3 in amino acids: CASSLRAPGQGTYYGYTF. CDR3 in DNA: TGTGCCAGCAGCTTAAGGGCACCGGGACAGGGGACTTACTATGGCTACACCTTC. The chain carries TRBV7-2 and TRBJ1-2; 10 bases are a match to TRBD1. The CDR3 runs to 18 residues. Looked up from germline, CDR1 is SGHTA and CDR2 is FQGNSA. V dropped 2 bases and J dropped 3; count of bases not matched to a gene: 12.

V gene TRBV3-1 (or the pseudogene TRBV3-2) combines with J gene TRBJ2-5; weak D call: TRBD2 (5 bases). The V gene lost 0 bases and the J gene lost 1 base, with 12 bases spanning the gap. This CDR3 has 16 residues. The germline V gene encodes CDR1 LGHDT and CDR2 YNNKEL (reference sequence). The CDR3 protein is CASSQDVSGLQETQYF. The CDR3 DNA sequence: TGTGCCAGCAGCCAAGATGTAAGCGGACTCCAAGAGACCCAGTACTTC.

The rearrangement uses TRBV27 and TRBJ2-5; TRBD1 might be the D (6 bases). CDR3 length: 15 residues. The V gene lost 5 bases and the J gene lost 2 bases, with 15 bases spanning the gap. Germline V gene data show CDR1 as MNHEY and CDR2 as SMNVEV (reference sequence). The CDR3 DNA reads TGTGCCAGCAGTAGGGACATTATCCGTCAAGAGACCCAGTACTTC. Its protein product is CASSRDIIRQETQYF.

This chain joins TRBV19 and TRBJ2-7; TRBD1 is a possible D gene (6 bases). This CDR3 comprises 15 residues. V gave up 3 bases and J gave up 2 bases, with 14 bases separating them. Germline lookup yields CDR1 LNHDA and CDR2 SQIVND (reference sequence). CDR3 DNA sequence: TGTGCCAGTAGTATCCACCGGGACATCGCCTACGAGCAGTACTTC. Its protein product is CASSIHRDIAYEQYF.

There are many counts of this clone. CDR3 in DNA: TGCGCCAGCAGCTTGAGTACTGGGAGCTACGAGCAGTACTTC. This sequence encodes CASSLSTGSYEQYF. The rearrangement joins TRBV5-1 to TRBJ2-7; TRBD2 is a possible D gene (5 bases). Trimming took off 1 base at V and 3 bases at J, with 11 bases between the two ends. The CDR3 consists of 14 residues. Germline CDR1 is SGHRS and CDR2 is YFSETQ.

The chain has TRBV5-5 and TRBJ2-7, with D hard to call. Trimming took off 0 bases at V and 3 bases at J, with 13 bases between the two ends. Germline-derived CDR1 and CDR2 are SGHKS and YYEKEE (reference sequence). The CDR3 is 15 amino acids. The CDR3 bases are TGTGCCAGCAGCTTGGCTATTTCTCTGAACTACGAGCAGTACTTC. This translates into CASSLAISLNYEQYF.